This is a list of T cell receptor beta chains from one sample in a study of blood T cell repertoires in COVID-19. The data were produced by immunoSEQ multiplex PCR, yet TCRdb's version contains in-frame clones alone and is incomplete. The table lists a few hundred thousand clones, 85% to 90% of them singletons. The source material was peripheral blood. Every receptor here comes from a woman aged 40-49 years with acute or convalescent COVID-19. The CDR3 runs from the conserved cysteine through the conserved F or W. A D gene is named only where the DNA matches it firmly. Size values are once, few and many counts, or a class for expanded clones, and some rows have none.

d_gene	v_gene	j_gene	abundance	CDR3nt	CDR3aa
-	TRBV2	TRBJ2-1	-	TGTGCCAGCAGTGAATCTAAGATGTATCAGTTCTTC	CASSESKMYQFF
-	TRBV4-2	TRBJ1-1	-	TGTGCCAGCAGCCAAGATCAGATGAACACTGAAGCTTTCTTT	CASSQDQMNTEAFF
-	TRBV5-1	TRBJ1-1	-	TGCGCCAGTAAACCTTGGACAGAGAACACTGAAGCTTTCTTT	CASKPWTENTEAFF
TRBD2	TRBV2	TRBJ2-3	-	TGTGCCAGCAGTGAAGGGACTAGCGGAACAGATACGCAGTATTTT	CASSEGTSGTDTQYF
-	TRBV11-2	TRBJ1-2	-	TGTGCCAGCGGTCAAATCGGGAGGAACTATGGCTACACCTTC	CASGQIGRNYGYTF
TRBD1	TRBV15	TRBJ2-1	-	TGTGCCACCAGCAGAGAAGATTACAGGGGGAGTTTTAGTAACAATGAGCAGTTCTTC	CATSREDYRGSFSNNEQFF
-	TRBV7-8	TRBJ1-1	-	TGTGCCAGCAGACCCAGGGCGAACACTGAAGCTTTCTTT	CASRPRANTEAFF
TRBD1	TRBV2	TRBJ1-1	-	TGTGCCAGCAGATGGGACAGGGGGAACACTGAAGCTTTCTTT	CASRWDRGNTEAFF
-	TRBV4-1	TRBJ1-2	-	TGCGCCAGCAGCCAACTCCAGGGTAGTAGGGGCTACACCTTC	CASSQLQGSRGYTF
-	TRBV5-1	TRBJ1-2	-	TGCGCCAGCAGCTTGGGACAAGTCTATGGCTACACCTTC	CASSLGQVYGYTF
TRBD1	TRBV6-6	TRBJ1-5	-	TGTGCCAGCAGTTCGACAGGGCTGGGGGGTCAGCCCCAGCATTTT	CASSSTGLGGQPQHF
TRBD1	TRBV10-3	TRBJ2-1	-	TGTGCCATCAGTTGGGGACAGGTCAATAGTGAGCAGTTCTTC	CAISWGQVNSEQFF
-	TRBV10-3	TRBJ1-5	-	TGTGCCATCAGTGAGTCGCAGGGGCAGCCCCAGCATTTT	CAISESQGQPQHF
-	TRBV5-1	TRBJ1-1	-	TGCGCCAGCAGCTCTTGGACAGATGGCACTGAAGCTTTCTTT	CASSSWTDGTEAFF
-	TRBV21-1	TRBJ1-2	-	TGTGCCAGCAGCTCCCACGGGAAGGGAAACTATGGCTACACCTTC	CASSSHGKGNYGYTF
-	TRBV7-8	TRBJ2-5	-	TGTGCCAGCAGCTTAGGGTATTCACTAGGGGAGACCCAGTACTTC	CASSLGYSLGETQYF
-	TRBV7-3	TRBJ1-1	-	TGTGCCAGCAGCTCCACCCCGGGGGACGACACTGAAGCTTTCTTT	CASSSTPGDDTEAFF
-	TRBV5-4	TRBJ2-3	-	TGTGCCAGCGGACAGTCTCCCACAGATACGCAGTATTTT	CASGQSPTDTQYF
-	TRBV5-1	TRBJ1-2	-	TGCGCCAGCAGCTTAACTAAGGGGCACGGCTACACCTTC	CASSLTKGHGYTF
-	TRBV12-3/TRBV12-4	TRBJ2-1	-	TGTGCCAGCAGACACGCTAGACATGAGCAGTTCTTC	CASRHARHEQFF
-	TRBV14	TRBJ1-5	-	TGTGCCAGCAGCCAAGGGGCGAGCAATCAGCCCCAGCATTTT	CASSQGASNQPQHF
TRBD1	TRBV6-4	TRBJ2-3	once	TGTGCCAGCAGTCGGACAGGGGACTCAGATACGCAGTATTTT	CASSRTGDSDTQYF
-	TRBV6-1	TRBJ1-2	-	TGTGCCAGCAGTGAACGTATAGCCCGCTATGGCTACACCTTC	CASSERIARYGYTF
TRBD1	TRBV6-5	TRBJ1-6	-	TGTGCCAGCAGATCTCGGACAGGGGGCTCACCCCTCCACTTT	CASRSRTGGSPLHF
TRBD1	TRBV6-1	TRBJ1-1	-	TGTGCCAGCACCACCCGACAGGGCTGGAACACTGAAGCTTTCTTT	CASTTRQGWNTEAFF
TRBD1	TRBV9	TRBJ2-5	-	TGTGCCAGCAGCGTAGGTGGGACAGAAGGAGAGACCCAGTACTTC	CASSVGGTEGETQYF
TRBD1	TRBV10-1	TRBJ1-5	-	TGCGCTTCCCAGCAGGGGGCCGGGCAGCCCCAGCATTTT	CASQQGAGQPQHF
TRBD1	TRBV7-9	TRBJ1-2	-	TGTGCCAGCAGCTCAGGGGGTCGGAGCTATGGCTACACCTTC	CASSSGGRSYGYTF
-	TRBV10-3	TRBJ1-6	-	TGTGCCATCGGGCCGGGAAATTCACCCCTCCACTTT	CAIGPGNSPLHF